These 4 T cell receptor beta chains came from one sample sequenced in a study of OX40 agonist ivuxolimab in advanced cancers. The protocol was immunoSEQ multiplex PCR, while the TCRdb copy is restricted to in-frame clones and leaves out a portion. The repertoire holds fewer than 90,000 clones, with 85% to 95% as singletons. The specimen comprised CD4+ or CD8+ T cells sorted from blood, sampled in a trial of the OX40 agonist ivuxolimab. The receptors were sampled from an adult with an advanced solid tumor such as melanoma, head and neck, liver or kidney cancer.

This chain joins TRBV29-1 and TRBJ2-2, with D uncertain. Looked up from germline, CDR1 is SQVTM and CDR2 is ANQGSEA. Trimming took 4 bases from V and 7 from J, leaving 10 bases between them. CDR3 length: 12 residues. CDR3: CSVGDGIGELFF. DNA for the CDR3: TGCAGCGTTGGAGACGGTATCGGGGAGCTGTTTTTT.

For this clone: This sample includes further DNA sequences coding for the same CDR3. The chain uses TRBV20-1 and TRBJ2-3; D remains ambiguous. The CDR3 totals 11 residues. Germline values: CDR1 DFQATT, CDR2 SNEGSKA (reference sequence). The V end was cut by 3 bases, the J end by 6 bases, with 7 bases between. The CDR3 spells CSASRTDTQYF. The CDR3 DNA sequence: TGCAGTGCTAGTCGAACCGATACGCAGTATTTT.

Comment on this clone: Other DNA sequences within the sample encode an identical CDR3. The rearrangement links TRBV5-1 to TRBJ2-7; unclear D gene. This CDR3 region has 11 residues. The V gene's germline CDR1 is SGHRS and CDR2 YFSETQ. V was shortened by 2 bases and J by 2 bases, with 2 bases between the two germline ends. In DNA form, the CDR3 reads TGCGCCAGCAGCTTAGCCTACGAGCAGTACTTC. This sequence encodes CASSLAYEQYF.

The DNA of the CDR3 is TGTGCCAGCACCCGGACACCCAACACTGAAGCTTTCTTT. This codes for CASTRTPNTEAFF. The chain is built from TRBV6-5 and TRBJ1-1; perhaps TRBD1 as D (5 bases). Germline lookup yields CDR1 MNHEY and CDR2 SVGAGI. CDR3 length: 13 amino acids. The V end was cut by 7 bases, the J end by 2 bases, with 11 bases between.